Below, 16 T cell receptor beta chains from the same sample are listed, as sequenced in a study of T cell changes during pregnancy in multiple sclerosis. This table comes from immunoSEQ multiplex PCR, and its TCRdb copy is limited to in-frame clones, with some not included. The sample yields about 50,000 clones, approximately 90% seen once. The source was CD4+ T cells from peripheral blood mononuclear cells, collected after pregnancy. The receptors stem from a female donor with multiple sclerosis, enrolled in a pregnancy study.

The chain carries TRBV5-1 and TRBJ2-1; 8 bases are shared with TRBD2. CDR1 SGHRS and CDR2 YFSETQ come from the germline V gene. Germline trimming cut 2 bases from V and 6 bases from J; bases unmatched to any gene: 10. The CDR3 loop spans 16 amino acids. The CDR3 loop is CASSLRPREVANEQFF. CDR3 DNA: TGCGCCAGCAGCTTAAGGCCGCGGGAGGTCGCCAATGAGCAGTTCTTC.

This CDR3 is CASSLAGTGGSYGYTF. The CDR3 nucleotides read TGTGCCAGCAGCTTGGCCGGGACAGGGGGCAGCTATGGCTACACCTTC. The chain carries TRBV5-4 and TRBJ1-2, with TRBD1 matching 12 bases. Germline V gene sequence: CDR1 SGHNT, CDR2 YYREEE (reference sequence). The CDR3 has 16 amino acids. V lost 0 bases, J lost 4 bases, and 4 bases stayed unmatched.

The chain uses TRBV19 and TRBJ1-1; D is perhaps TRBD1 (6 bases). In germline, CDR1 is LNHDA, CDR2 SQIVND (reference sequence). The CDR3 loop spans 17 amino acids. Deletions cut 6 bases from V and 0 bases from J, with 20 bases between. CDR3 in DNA: TGTGCCAGTAGGGGGACAACGTCCCGCGCCATGAACACTGAAGCTTTCTTT. It codes for CASRGTTSRAMNTEAFF.

The V and J genes are TRBV10-1 and TRBJ2-5; D not resolved. The germline CDR1 and CDR2 sequences are WNHNN and SYGVQD (reference sequence). The CDR3 totals 14 residues. The V end was cut by 0 bases, the J end by 5 bases, with 10 bases between. The CDR3 spells CASSESSVRETQYF. DNA of the CDR3: TGCGCCAGCAGTGAGTCGAGCGTCCGTGAGACCCAGTACTTC.

The V gene is TRBV5-5, the J gene TRBJ2-3; no clear D gene. Trimming left V 3 bases short and J 0 bases short, with 2 bases between. The CDR3 covers 12 residues. Germline V lookup: CDR1 SGHKS, CDR2 YYEKEE (reference sequence). The chain's CDR3 is CASSSSTDTQYF. The DNA of the CDR3 is TGTGCCAGCAGCTCGAGCACAGATACGCAGTATTTT.

V and J are TRBV19 and TRBJ2-7, with 10 bases lining up with TRBD2. The germline CDR1 and CDR2 sequences are LNHDA and SQIVND (reference sequence). The CDR3 covers 20 residues. V trimming: 5 bases; J trimming: 0 bases; junction bases outside the gene matches: 19. The CDR3 nucleotides read TGTGCCAGTAGTCCCATTCCAAGGCTAGCGGGAGCGGGGAGCTCCTACGAGCAGTACTTC. It codes for CASSPIPRLAGAGSSYEQYF. The whole variable domain, remainder taken from reference TRBV19 and TRBJ2-7, is DGGITQSPKYLFRKEGQNVTLSCEQNLNHDAMYWYRQDPGQGLRLIYYSQIVNDFQKGDIAEGYSVSREKKESFPLTVTSAQKNPTAFYLCASSPIPRLAGAGSSYEQYFGPGTRLTVT.

V is TRBV30 and J is TRBJ1-4, with 8 bases lining up with TRBD1. The CDR3 spans 14 residues. Germline CDR1 GTSNPN, CDR2 SVGIG (reference sequence). Losses at the gene ends were 1 base for V and 4 bases for J; bases not matched to a gene: 2. Here the CDR3 reads CAWSGGQVNEKLFF. CDR3 nucleotides: TGTGCCTGGAGTGGGGGACAGGTTAATGAAAAACTGTTTTTT.

The CDR3: CACVGQREMNEQFF. The CDR3 DNA follows: TGTGCCTGTGTGGGCCAGCGGGAGATGAATGAGCAGTTCTTC. The chain is built from TRBV30 and TRBJ2-1, with 8 bases identical to TRBD2. The CDR3 totals 14 residues. Germline V gene lookup returns CDR1 GTSNPN and CDR2 SVGIG (reference sequence). V shed 6 bases and J 7 bases; nucleotides not matched to a gene: 11.

The rearrangement links TRBV4-2 to TRBJ2-3; 9 nucleotides line up with TRBD2. This CDR3 is 15 amino acids long. V was clipped by 2 bases and J by 5 bases; unmatched bases: 5. From germline, CDR1 is LGHNA and CDR2 YNFKEQ. CDR3 in amino acids: CASSQIAGEGDTQYF. CDR3 DNA: TGTGCCAGCAGCCAAATAGCGGGAGAGGGAGATACGCAGTATTTT.

V usage is TRBV12-5 and J usage is TRBJ1-1, with 7 bases fitting TRBD1. Germline V gives CDR1 LGHNT, CDR2 FRNRAP. The CDR3 has 13 residues. V dropped 1 base and J dropped 10; count of bases not matched to a gene: 6. The chain's CDR3 is CASGLGKGQPAFF. The CDR3 DNA reads TGTGCTAGTGGTTTGGGTAAGGGACAGCCAGCTTTCTTT.

This chain links TRBV6-1 with TRBJ1-5; D perhaps matches TRBD1 (6 bases). The length of the CDR3 is 16 residues. Germline V gene lookup returns CDR1 MNHNS and CDR2 SASEGT. V lost 3 bases, J lost 9 bases, and 21 bases lay in between. The CDR3 sequence is CASSDPRGQGQGPQHF. DNA for the CDR3: TGTGCCAGCAGTGACCCAAGAGGGCAGGGGCAAGGGCCCCAGCATTTT.

V gene TRBV4-1 combines with J gene TRBJ1-2, with D possibly TRBD1 on 6 matching bases. Germline CDR1 MGHRA, CDR2 YSYEKL. This CDR3 has 12 residues. Trimming removed 4 bases from V and 7 bases from J, with 10 bases in between. The CDR3 DNA follows: TGCGCCAGCAGCCCGGGGGGGCTTGGCTACACCTTC. It is translated as CASSPGGLGYTF.

V and J are TRBV18 and TRBJ1-5; 7 bases map to TRBD1. V lost 2 bases and J lost 5; bases outside the gene matches: 3. Germline V lookup: CDR1 KGHSH, CDR2 LQKENI. This CDR3 spans 14 amino acids. The DNA of the CDR3 is TGTGCCAGCTCACCAAAGGGGGCGGATCAGCCCCAGCATTTT. Protein: CASSPKGADQPQHF.

The rearrangement uses TRBV2 and TRBJ2-5; 7 bases are a match to TRBD2. This CDR3 is built from 15 residues. Germline V gene sequence: CDR1 SNHLY, CDR2 FYNNEI. The trim removed 6 bases at V and 5 bases at J, leaving 12 bases unmatched. CDR3 sequence reads: CASRGPGGLRETQYF. The CDR3 DNA is TGTGCCAGCAGGGGACCGGGAGGTTTGAGGGAGACCCAGTACTTC.

CDR3 nucleotide sequence: TGTGCCACCACTAGGATAGGGGACATGGCCACTGAAGCTTTCTTT. Residues: CATTRIGDMATEAFF. The chain has TRBV19 and TRBJ1-1; tentative D call: TRBD1 (6 bases). Trimming left V 10 bases short and J 4 bases short, with 22 bases between. The germline V gene has CDR1 LNHDA and CDR2 SQIVND (reference sequence). The CDR3 is 15 amino acids.

The table lists this clone with a count of one. The V gene is TRBV18, the J gene TRBJ2-3, with TRBD2 identical over 7 bases. V shed 1 base and J 2 bases; nucleotides not matched to a gene: 6. The CDR3 is made up of 16 amino acids. Germline assignment: CDR1 KGHSH and CDR2 LQKENI. For the CDR3, the DNA is TGTGCCAGCTCACCACTGGCTAGCGGAGACACAGATACGCAGTATTTT. Its protein is CASSPLASGDTDTQYF.